Included here is one T cell receptor beta chain sequence, with context. Its cognate antigen has yet to be identified. No much larger clone exists at a distance of one base, and base qualities are not known. Using the deep immunoSEQ assay, TCR CDR3 regions were amplified from genomic DNA by multiplex PCR. Extracted genomic DNA from each cell subset was distributed evenly across all wells of several immunoSEQ 96-well plates, and each plate was treated as a replicate. For sorted subsets, approximately 200 ng of genomic DNA, equivalent to around 30,000 T cell genomes, went into each replicate PCR. The purified libraries were quantified using a Qubit 3.0 fluorometer, sized with a Bioanalyzer 2100, and then quantified again using the KAPA Library Quantification kit. A separate single-read 150-cycle Illumina NextSeq 550 flow cell was used to sequence each immunoSEQ 96-well plate. The paper's processing steps were these. Because the immunoSEQ output included only junctional sequences and no quality scores, the filtering could not be the same as the filtering used for full-length reads. To assign V/J genes and CDR3, sequences were annotated against IMGT germline references using PyIR, a Python wrapper for IgBLAST v1.9. Any read was removed if the V/J assignment was weak (E-value above 1e-6), the CDR3 was missing, or the read contained stop codons, out-of-frame junctions, or ambiguous translated residues. V3J clonotypes were defined by identical inferred V gene, J gene, and CDR3 amino acid sequence. The percentage overlap between two repertoires was calculated by dividing the number of shared unique clonotypes by the size of the smaller repertoire. Richness of each repertoire was evaluated using RTK rarefaction, the Chao1 estimator, and Recon v2.1 estimates of unobserved clonotypes. Generation probabilities for all TCRbeta clonotypes obtained by the gDNA method from a few donors were computed using OLGA. As stored in TCRdb, this immuneACCESS dataset retains in-frame rearrangements with V and J assigned. A fraction of the clones does not appear; measured against another copy, unresolved V genes explain less than half of the discrepancy, and the remainder lacks a known reason. V and J calls and clone size are those listed in that table; D and trimming were worked out from the DNA. Here the sample has about 1.5 million clones; approximately 98% occur a single time. The ten largest clones take up 0.45% of the sample.

CDR1 and CDR2 were assigned from the germline V gene (reference sequence) as SGHNT and YYREEE. Spanning cysteine to phenylalanine, the CDR3 consists of 16 amino acids. CDR3 DNA only is kept here, 48 bases in frame from base 1. V and J are trimmed by 4 bases and 2 bases, and the gene matches miss 6 bases of the junction. The data belong to a study of shared clonotypes between healthy human individuals (TCRdb year 2020). General notes on the study: The cohort comprised a couple of women and a few men aged 18 to 49 years. Between about 0.85 and 8.9 billion PBMCs per donor were obtained by leukapheresis. Libraries were prepared and TCR repertoires were sequenced by different laboratories using diverse techniques, in order to increase sequencing depth and limit assay-specific biases. Per donor, three plates each were used for CD4 naive and CD4 memory, two for CD8 naive, and one for CD8 memory. To estimate repertoire size and how much clonotype sharing occurs between individuals, the study deeply sequenced the blood TCR repertoires of roughly 5 healthy adults.

Donors were healthy HIV-negative adults with no recently reported acute infections or vaccinations. Only Caucasian adults living in Nashville, Tennessee, USA were represented among the donors. CD4+ T cells were enriched through magnetic negative selection, after which naive cells were positively selected on CD45RA and the remaining negative fraction served as the memory subset. After blood collection by leukapheresis, PBMCs were isolated using Ficoll-Histopaque density gradient centrifugation and then cryopreserved in the vapor phase of liquid nitrogen. Purity and quantity of every magnetically sorted T cell population were checked by analytical flow cytometry. Each sorted fraction had its genomic DNA isolated and then quantified by UV absorbance on a Nanodrop 2000c. Results the study describes overall, beyond this receptor: Sampling was limited to blood, and TCR repertoires in tissue likely differ from TCR repertoires in blood. Because the study included a small number of donors, the genetic and exposure-history diversity represented was limited. Based on pairwise subsampling, the degree of clonotype sharing among donors was expected to be affected by sequencing depth. About 5% of naive CD4, 3.5% of naive CD8, approximately 2% of memory CD4, and about 0.4% of memory CD8 clonotypes were shared across a few donors. Clonotypes shared by all four sorted-subset donors showed higher generation probabilities than non-shared clonotypes. Naive subsets generally had larger estimated clonotype richness than memory subsets. Rarefaction of sorted-subset datasets indicated incomplete sequencing despite the large sequencing depth.

The sequence derives from a man aged 25 to 45 in good health. The sequencing sample was made of naive CD4+ T cells sorted from blood. Sample cell subset or site, as interpreted from the label and publication: CD45RA+ positively selected. The receptor chain draws on TRBV5-4 and TRBJ2-7, with 13 central nucleotides matching TRBD2. For the CDR3, the sequence is CASSRNGLAGAYEQYF. The DNA reads TGTGCCAGCAGCCGTAATGGACTAGCGGGAGCCTACGAGCAGTACTTC.